The 9 T cell receptor beta chains below all came from one sample that was sequenced in a study of regulatory T cells in long-lasting Graves disease. With iRepertoire HTBI primers and Arm-PCR of CDR3 regions, TCR beta libraries were built. TCRdb called the multiplex PCR reads again in MiXCR, with one record for every CDR3 protein. The table includes some 330,000 distinct CDR3 sequences, 12% detected once. Time point denoted: newly diagnosed GD, antithyroid drugs for less than 3 months. The TCR library was made from RNA extracted from PBMCs. These same records also appear under a second study, on T cells in Graves' hyperthyroidism and ophthalmopathy.

The sequenced sample was peripheral blood mononuclear cells (PBMCs), obtained at new diagnosis, from a patient treated with antithyroid drugs. The receptors shown here come from a woman in her late teens or twenties with Graves disease.

This clonotype was seen a few times. The chain employs TRBV19 and TRBJ2-1; 11 bases align to TRBD2. The CDR3 loop spans 19 amino acids. J was trimmed by 4 bases and V by 3 bases; bases with no gene match: 14. Germline V gene data show CDR1 as LNHDA and CDR2 as SQIVND (reference sequence). The CDR3 DNA sequence: TGTGCCAGTAGTATTAGCCCCAGAACTAGCGGGAGTTCTTACAATGAGCAGTTCTTC. Its translation is CASSISPRTSGSSYNEQFF. The entire variable domain, with the rest obtained from reference TRBV19 and TRBJ2-1, is as follows: DGGITQSPKYLFRKEGQNVTLSCEQNLNHDAMYWYRQDPGQGLRLIYYSQIVNDFQKGDIAEGYSVSREKKESFPLTVTSAQKNPTAFYLCASSISPRTSGSSYNEQFFGPGTRLTVL.

The chain uses TRBV7-2 and TRBJ2-7; D unclear. CDR1 and CDR2 (germline): SGHTA, FQGNSA. With 1 base removed from V and 5 bases from J, the gap between germline ends came to 9 bases. The CDR3 consists of 13 residues. The CDR3 region is CASSLDRADEQYF. CDR3 in DNA: TGTGCCAGCAGCTTAGATAGGGCAGACGAGCAGTACTTC.

This clonotype came up many times. The V gene is TRBV27, the J gene TRBJ2-1; 12 positions agree with TRBD2. Germline CDR1 MNHEY, CDR2 SMNVEV (reference sequence). The CDR3 has 16 residues. The junction had 13 bases not matched to a gene; V was cut back by 7 bases and J by 9 bases. CDR3 nucleotides: TGTGCCAGCACCGCCCTCCTAGCGGGGGGGCCCATTGAGCAGTTCTTC. Translated, it gives CASTALLAGGPIEQFF.

This clonotype came up many times. CDR3 bases: TGCAGTGCTAGGGGGGGATTCGGCTCCTACAATGAGCAGTTCTTC. It yields the protein CSARGGFGSYNEQFF. This rearrangement joins TRBV20-1 to TRBJ2-1; a weak D match, TRBD2 (6 bases). This CDR3 contains 15 residues. V was cut by 3 bases and J by 0 bases, with 12 bases left in between. Germline CDR1 DFQATT, CDR2 SNEGSKA (reference sequence).

In its sample, this clonotype was seen a few times. The gene calls are TRBV6-2 or TRBV6-3 and TRBJ1-5, with D uncertain. Trimming pared 6 bases from V and 3 bases from J, leaving 15 bases between. The CDR3 runs to 15 residues. CDR1 MNHEY and CDR2 SVGEGT come from the germline V gene. The CDR3 nucleotides are TGTGCCAGCAGCACCCTGAAGAGCTACAATCAGCCCCAGCATTTT. Amino acids: CASSTLKSYNQPQHF.

This clonotype was observed many times. V and J are TRBV6-1 and TRBJ1-4, with 7 bases aligning to TRBD1. V trimming: 6 bases; J trimming: 8 bases; junction bases outside the gene matches: 3. CDR3 length: 12 residues. Germline V gene data show CDR1 as MNHNS and CDR2 as SASEGT. The CDR3 bases are TGTGCCAGCAGGACAGGGCAGGAAAAACTGTTTTTT. This encodes CASRTGQEKLFF.

This clonotype was observed many times. The chain joins TRBV20-1 to TRBJ1-1; D is unresolved. Trimming took off 6 bases at V and 1 base at J, with 15 bases between the two ends. Germline CDR1 is DFQATT and CDR2 is SNEGSKA (reference sequence). This CDR3 comprises 14 residues. The CDR3 protein is CSAPRISGNTEAFF. The CDR3 bases are TGCAGTGCCCCCCGGATATCCGGGAACACTGAAGCTTTCTTT.

The table lists this clonotype with many counts. The rearrangement joins TRBV28 to TRBJ2-1, with D hard to call. Deletions cut 4 bases from V and 10 bases from J, with 17 bases between. The germline V gene encodes CDR1 MDHEN and CDR2 SYDVKM. The CDR3 consists of 14 residues. The CDR3 spells CASSSWQPVQEQFF. DNA of the CDR3: TGTGCCAGCAGTTCCTGGCAGCCTGTTCAAGAGCAGTTCTTC.

This clonotype has just a few counts. V is TRBV7-9 and J is TRBJ2-5, with TRBD2 matching over 8 bases. CDR1 and CDR2 from the germline V gene are SEHNR and FQNEAQ (reference sequence). J lost 2 bases, V lost 5 bases, and 10 bases had no gene match. The CDR3 loop spans 16 amino acids. CDR3 sequence reads: CASSPRVAGPQETQYF. The DNA for the CDR3 is TGTGCCAGCAGCCCCCGGGTAGCGGGGCCGCAAGAGACCCAGTACTTC.